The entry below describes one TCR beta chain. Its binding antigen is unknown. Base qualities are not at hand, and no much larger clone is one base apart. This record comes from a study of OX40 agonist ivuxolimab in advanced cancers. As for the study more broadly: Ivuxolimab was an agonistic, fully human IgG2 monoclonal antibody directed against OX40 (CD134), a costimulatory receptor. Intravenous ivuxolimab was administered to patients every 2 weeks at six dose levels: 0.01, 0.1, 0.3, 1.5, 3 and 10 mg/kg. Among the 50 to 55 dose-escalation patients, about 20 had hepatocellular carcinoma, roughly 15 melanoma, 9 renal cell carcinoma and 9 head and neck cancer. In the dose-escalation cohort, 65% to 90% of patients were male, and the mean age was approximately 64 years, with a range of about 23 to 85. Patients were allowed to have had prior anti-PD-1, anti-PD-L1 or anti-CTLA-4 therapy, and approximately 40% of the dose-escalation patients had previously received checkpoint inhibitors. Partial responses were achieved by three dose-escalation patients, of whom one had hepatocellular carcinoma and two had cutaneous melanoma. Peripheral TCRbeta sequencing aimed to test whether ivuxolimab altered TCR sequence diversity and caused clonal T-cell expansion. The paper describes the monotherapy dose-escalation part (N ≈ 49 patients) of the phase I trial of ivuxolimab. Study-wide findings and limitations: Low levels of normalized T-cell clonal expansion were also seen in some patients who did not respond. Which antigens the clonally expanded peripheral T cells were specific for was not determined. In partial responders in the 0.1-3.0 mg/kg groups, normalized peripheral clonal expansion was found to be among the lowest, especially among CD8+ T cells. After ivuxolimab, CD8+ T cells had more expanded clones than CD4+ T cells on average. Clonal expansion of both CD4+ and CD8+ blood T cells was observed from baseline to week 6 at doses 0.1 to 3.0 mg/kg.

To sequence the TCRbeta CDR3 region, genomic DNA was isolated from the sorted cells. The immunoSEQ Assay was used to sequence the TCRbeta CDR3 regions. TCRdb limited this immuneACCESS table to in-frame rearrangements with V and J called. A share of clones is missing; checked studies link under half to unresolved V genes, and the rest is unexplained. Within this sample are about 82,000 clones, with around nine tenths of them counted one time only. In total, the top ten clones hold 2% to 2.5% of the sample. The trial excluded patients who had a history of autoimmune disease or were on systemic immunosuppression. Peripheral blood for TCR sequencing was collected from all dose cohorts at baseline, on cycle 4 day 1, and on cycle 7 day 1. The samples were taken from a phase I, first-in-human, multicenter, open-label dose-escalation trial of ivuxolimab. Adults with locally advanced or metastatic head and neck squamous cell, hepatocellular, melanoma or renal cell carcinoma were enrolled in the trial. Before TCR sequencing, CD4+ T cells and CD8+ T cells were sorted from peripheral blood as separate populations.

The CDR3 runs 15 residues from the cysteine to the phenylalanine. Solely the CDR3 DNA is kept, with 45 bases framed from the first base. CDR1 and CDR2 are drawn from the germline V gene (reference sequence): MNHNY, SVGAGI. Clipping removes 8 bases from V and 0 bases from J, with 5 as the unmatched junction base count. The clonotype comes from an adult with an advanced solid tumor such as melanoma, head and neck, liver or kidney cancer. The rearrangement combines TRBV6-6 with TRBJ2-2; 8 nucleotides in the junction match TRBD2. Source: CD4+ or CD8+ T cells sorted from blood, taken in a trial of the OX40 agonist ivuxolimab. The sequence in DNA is TGTGCCAGCCGACATAGCGGGACGAACACCGGGGAGCTGTTTTTT. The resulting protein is CASRHSGTNTGELFF.